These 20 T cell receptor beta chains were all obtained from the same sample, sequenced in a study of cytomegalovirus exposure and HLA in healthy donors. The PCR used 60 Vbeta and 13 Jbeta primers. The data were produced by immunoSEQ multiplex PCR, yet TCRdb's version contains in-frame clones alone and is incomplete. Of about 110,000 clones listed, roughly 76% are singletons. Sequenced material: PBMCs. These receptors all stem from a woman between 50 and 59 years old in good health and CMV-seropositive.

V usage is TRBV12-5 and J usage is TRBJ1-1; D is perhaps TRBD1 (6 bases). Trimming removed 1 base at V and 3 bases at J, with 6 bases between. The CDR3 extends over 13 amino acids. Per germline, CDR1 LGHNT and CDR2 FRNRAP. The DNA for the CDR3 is TGTGCTAGTGGTTTGGAGGGGGACACTGAAGCTTTCTTT. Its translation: CASGLEGDTEAFF.

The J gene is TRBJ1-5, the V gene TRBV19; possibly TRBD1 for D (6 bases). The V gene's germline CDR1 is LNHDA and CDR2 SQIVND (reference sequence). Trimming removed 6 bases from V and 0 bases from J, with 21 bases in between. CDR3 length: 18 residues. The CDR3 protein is CASRLGGTAAYSNQPQHF. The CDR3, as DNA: TGTGCCAGTAGGTTAGGGGGTACAGCTGCATATAGCAATCAGCCCCAGCATTTT.

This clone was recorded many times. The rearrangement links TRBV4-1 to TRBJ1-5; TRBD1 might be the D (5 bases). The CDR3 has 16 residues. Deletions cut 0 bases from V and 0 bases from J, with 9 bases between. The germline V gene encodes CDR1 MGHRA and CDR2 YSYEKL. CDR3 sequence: CASSQDPGISNQPQHF. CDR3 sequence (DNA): TGCGCCAGCAGCCAAGACCCAGGGATTAGCAATCAGCCCCAGCATTTT.

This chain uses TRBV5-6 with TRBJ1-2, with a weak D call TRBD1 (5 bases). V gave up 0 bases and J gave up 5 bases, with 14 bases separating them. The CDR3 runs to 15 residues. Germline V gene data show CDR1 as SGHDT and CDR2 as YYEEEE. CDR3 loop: CASSLEQGAYYGYTF. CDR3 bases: TGTGCCAGCAGCTTGGAACAAGGGGCCTATTATGGCTACACCTTC.

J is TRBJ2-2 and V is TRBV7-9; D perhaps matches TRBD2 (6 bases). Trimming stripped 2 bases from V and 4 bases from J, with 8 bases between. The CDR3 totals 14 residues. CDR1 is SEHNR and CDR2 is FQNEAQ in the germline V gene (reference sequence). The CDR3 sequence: CASSLLAITGELFF. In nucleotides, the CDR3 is TGTGCCAGCAGCTTACTAGCGATCACCGGGGAGCTGTTTTTT.

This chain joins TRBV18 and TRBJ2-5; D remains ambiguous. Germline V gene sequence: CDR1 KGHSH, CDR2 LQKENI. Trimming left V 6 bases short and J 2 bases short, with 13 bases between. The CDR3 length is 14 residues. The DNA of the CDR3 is TGTGCCAGCTCCCCATCCGGGTCACAAGAGACCCAGTACTTC. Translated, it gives CASSPSGSQETQYF.

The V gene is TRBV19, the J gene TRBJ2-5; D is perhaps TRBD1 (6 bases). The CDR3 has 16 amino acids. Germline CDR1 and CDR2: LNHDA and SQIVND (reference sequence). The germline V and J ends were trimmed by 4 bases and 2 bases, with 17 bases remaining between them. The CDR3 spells CASSTYRGGIQETQYF. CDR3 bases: TGTGCCAGTAGTACGTACCGAGGGGGAATACAAGAGACCCAGTACTTC. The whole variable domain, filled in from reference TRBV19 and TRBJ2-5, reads DGGITQSPKYLFRKEGQNVTLSCEQNLNHDAMYWYRQDPGQGLRLIYYSQIVNDFQKGDIAEGYSVSREKKESFPLTVTSAQKNPTAFYLCASSTYRGGIQETQYFGPGTRLLVL.

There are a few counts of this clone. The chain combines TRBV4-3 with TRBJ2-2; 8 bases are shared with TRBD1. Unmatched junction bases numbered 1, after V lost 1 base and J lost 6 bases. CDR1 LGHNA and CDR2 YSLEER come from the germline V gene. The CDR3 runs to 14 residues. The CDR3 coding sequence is TGCGCCAGCAGCCAAGCAGGGGGCCCCGGGGAGCTGTTTTTT. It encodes CASSQAGGPGELFF.

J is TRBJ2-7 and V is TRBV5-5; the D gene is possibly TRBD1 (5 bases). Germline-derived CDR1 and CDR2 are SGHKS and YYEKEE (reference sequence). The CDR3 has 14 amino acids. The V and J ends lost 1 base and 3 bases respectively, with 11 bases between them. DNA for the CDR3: TGTGCCAGCAGCTTGAGCTTAAGGGGCTACGAGCAGTACTTC. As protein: CASSLSLRGYEQYF.

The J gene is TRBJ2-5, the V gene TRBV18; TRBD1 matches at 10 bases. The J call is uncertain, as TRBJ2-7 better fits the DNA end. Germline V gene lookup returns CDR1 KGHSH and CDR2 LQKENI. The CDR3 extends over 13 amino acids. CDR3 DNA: TGTGCCAGCTCACGGGACAGGGGCTACGAGCAGTACTTC. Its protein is CASSRDRGYEQYF.

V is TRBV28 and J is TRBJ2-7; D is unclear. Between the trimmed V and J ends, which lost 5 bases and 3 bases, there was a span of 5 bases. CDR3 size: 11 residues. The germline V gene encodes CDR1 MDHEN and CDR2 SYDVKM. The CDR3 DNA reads TGTGCCAGCAGTCCCCACTACGAGCAGTACTTC. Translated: CASSPHYEQYF.

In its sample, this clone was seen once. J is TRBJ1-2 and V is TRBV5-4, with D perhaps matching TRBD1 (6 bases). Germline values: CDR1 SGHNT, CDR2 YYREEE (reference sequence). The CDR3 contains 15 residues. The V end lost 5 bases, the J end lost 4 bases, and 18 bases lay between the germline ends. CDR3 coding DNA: TGTGCCAGCAGTTTAGGGAACACAGGGACCTATGGCTACACCTTC. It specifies CASSLGNTGTYGYTF.

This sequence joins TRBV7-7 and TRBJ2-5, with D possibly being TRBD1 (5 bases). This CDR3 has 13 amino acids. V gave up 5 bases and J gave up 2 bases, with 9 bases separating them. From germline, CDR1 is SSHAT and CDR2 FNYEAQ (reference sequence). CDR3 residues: CASSAGQQETQYF. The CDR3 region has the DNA TGTGCCAGCAGCGCAGGGCAACAAGAGACCCAGTACTTC.

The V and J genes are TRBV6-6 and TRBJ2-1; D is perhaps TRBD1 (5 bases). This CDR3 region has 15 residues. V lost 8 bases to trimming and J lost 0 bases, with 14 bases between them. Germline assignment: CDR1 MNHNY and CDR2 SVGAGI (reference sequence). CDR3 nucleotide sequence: TGTGCCAGCGACAGTCATACCCTCTCCTACAATGAGCAGTTCTTC. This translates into CASDSHTLSYNEQFF.

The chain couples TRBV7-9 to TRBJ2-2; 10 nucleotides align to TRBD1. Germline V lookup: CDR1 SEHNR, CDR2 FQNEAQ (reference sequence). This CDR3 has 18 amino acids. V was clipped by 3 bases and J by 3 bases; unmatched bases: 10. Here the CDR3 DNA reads TGTGCCAGCAGCTTTCTGACAGGGGGCCCCCGCGACACCGGGGAGCTGTTTTTT. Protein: CASSFLTGGPRDTGELFF.

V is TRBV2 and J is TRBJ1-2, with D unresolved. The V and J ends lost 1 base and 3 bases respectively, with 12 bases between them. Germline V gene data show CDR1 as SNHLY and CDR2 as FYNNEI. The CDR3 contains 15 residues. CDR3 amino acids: CASSEGRLGDYGYTF. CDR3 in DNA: TGTGCCAGCAGTGAAGGACGGCTGGGAGACTATGGCTACACCTTC.

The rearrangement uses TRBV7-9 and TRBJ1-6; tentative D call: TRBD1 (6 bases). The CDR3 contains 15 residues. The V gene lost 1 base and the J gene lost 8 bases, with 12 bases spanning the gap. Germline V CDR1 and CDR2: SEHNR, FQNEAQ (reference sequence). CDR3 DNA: TGTGCCAGCAGCTTAGGGGTCGGGACACATTCACCCCTCCACTTT. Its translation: CASSLGVGTHSPLHF.

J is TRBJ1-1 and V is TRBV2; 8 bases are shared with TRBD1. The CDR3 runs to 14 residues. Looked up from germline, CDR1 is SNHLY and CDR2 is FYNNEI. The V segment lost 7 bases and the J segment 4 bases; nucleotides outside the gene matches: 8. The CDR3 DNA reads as TGTGCCAGCAAATCCACAGGGGGGAGCACTGAAGCTTTCTTT. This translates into CASKSTGGSTEAFF. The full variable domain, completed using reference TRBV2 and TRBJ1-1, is EPEVTQTPSHQVTQMGQEVILRCVPISNHLYFYWYRQILGQKVEFLVSFYNNEISEKSEIFDDQFSVERPDGSNFTLKIRSTKLEDSAMYFCASKSTGGSTEAFFGQGTRLTVV.

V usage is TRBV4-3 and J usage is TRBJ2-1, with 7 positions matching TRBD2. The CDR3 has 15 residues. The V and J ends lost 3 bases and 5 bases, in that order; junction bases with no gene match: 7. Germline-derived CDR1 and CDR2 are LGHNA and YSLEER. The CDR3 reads CASSHIAGLDNEQFF. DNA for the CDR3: TGCGCCAGCAGCCACATAGCGGGTTTGGACAATGAGCAGTTCTTC.

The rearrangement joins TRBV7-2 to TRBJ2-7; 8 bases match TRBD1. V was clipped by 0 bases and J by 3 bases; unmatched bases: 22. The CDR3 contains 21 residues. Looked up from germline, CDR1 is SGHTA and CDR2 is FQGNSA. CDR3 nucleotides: TGTGCCAGCAGCTTAGCGGCGCTTGTGGGAAAACAGGGGGTTTGGAACTACGAGCAGTACTTC. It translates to CASSLAALVGKQGVWNYEQYF.